This passage covers 18 T cell receptor beta chains from one sample sequenced in a study of CD4 T cells in relation to SARS-CoV-2 and coronaviruses (dated by TCRdb to the early 2020s). CD4+ T cells from unexposed donors were collected before the COVID-19 pandemic (2011-2018). After around ten days of culture, CD4+ T cells were isolated with the EasySep CD4+ T cell isolation kit. Their recognized antigens are unknown. Library creation used the immunoSEQ multiplex PCR assay. TCRdb obtained this table from immuneACCESS and retained in-frame rearrangements with V and J assigned. These tables miss some clones; where compared with another copy, unresolved V genes account for less than half of the shortfall, and the remainder is unexplained. The sample contains 15,000 to 25,000 clones, 75% to 85% of them found a single time. The ten largest clones represent 20% to 25% of the sample. Sequenced: CD4+ T cells from PBMCs, cultured in vitro. Receptor source: a human donor in good health.

The chain uses TRBV11-2 and TRBJ1-5; D is ambiguous. Germline-derived CDR1 and CDR2 are SGHAT and FQNNGV. The CDR3 totals 13 residues. The ends were cut back, 2 bases at V and 6 bases at J, with 8 bases in the middle. CDR3 coding DNA: TGTGCCAGCAGCTTATTTCCAGGTCAGCCCCAGCATTTT. Protein product: CASSLFPGQPQHF.

The chain uses TRBV5-1 and TRBJ1-1; 7 bases match TRBD1. The CDR3 is 15 residues long. J lost 3 bases, V lost 4 bases, and 9 bases had no gene match. Germline V gene data show CDR1 as SGHRS and CDR2 as YFSETQ. The DNA of the CDR3 is TGCGCCAGCAGCCTTGAGGGGGCGCGAGACACTGAAGCTTTCTTT. It specifies CASSLEGARDTEAFF.

The chain employs TRBV4-3 and TRBJ2-7, with D unclear. Trimming took off 4 bases at V and 0 bases at J, with 10 bases between the two ends. CDR1 is LGHNA, CDR2 YSLEER, per germline. This CDR3 comprises 14 residues. In DNA, the CDR3 is TGCGCCAGCAGCCGAGTCGACGGCTCCTACGAGCAGTACTTC. This gives the protein CASSRVDGSYEQYF.

This clone is a singleton in its sample. The chain joins TRBV20-1 to TRBJ2-3; a possible D gene is TRBD2 (6 bases). Between the trimmed V and J ends, which lost 3 bases and 6 bases, there was a span of 16 bases. The CDR3 totals 14 residues. Germline V gene sequence: CDR1 DFQATT, CDR2 SNEGSKA (reference sequence). The CDR3 DNA sequence: TGCAGTGCTAGTCACGGGAGACCCCCCGATACGCAGTATTTT. Residues: CSASHGRPPDTQYF.

This chain connects TRBV19 to TRBJ1-2; perhaps TRBD1 as D (5 bases). This CDR3 has 15 residues. Germline assignment: CDR1 LNHDA and CDR2 SQIVND (reference sequence). V gave up 7 bases and J gave up 2 bases, with 17 bases separating them. The CDR3 DNA reads TGTGCCAGTATCCCGTGGGGGGATCCAAACTATGGCTACACCTTC. Its protein product is CASIPWGDPNYGYTF.

The chain carries TRBV13 and TRBJ2-1, with D unclear. V was cut by 3 bases and J by 0 bases, with 12 bases left in between. CDR3 length: 16 residues. CDR1 and CDR2 from the germline V gene are PRHDT and FYEKMQ (reference sequence). The CDR3 coding sequence is TGTGCCAGCAGCTTCGTCCAGCACTACTCCTACAATGAGCAGTTCTTC. As protein: CASSFVQHYSYNEQFF.

This sequence joins TRBV6-5 and TRBJ1-5; weak D call: TRBD1 (5 bases). CDR1 MNHEY and CDR2 SVGAGI come from the germline V gene. CDR3 size: 13 residues. V lost 6 bases, J lost 3 bases, and 9 bases lay in between. The CDR3 nucleotides read TGTGCCAGCAGCGACAGCATCAATCAGCCCCAGCATTTT. It codes for CASSDSINQPQHF.

Only one count was recorded for this clone. This rearrangement joins TRBV7-9 to TRBJ2-7; the D is unclear. The V end lost 5 bases, the J end lost 4 bases, and 9 bases lay between the germline ends. CDR1 and CDR2 from the germline V gene are SEHNR and FQNEAQ (reference sequence). CDR3 size: 12 residues. In DNA, the CDR3 is TGTGCCAGCAGCCGGTCAGATTACGAGCAGTACTTC. This sequence encodes CASSRSDYEQYF.

The genes are TRBV28 and TRBJ1-1, with a weak D call TRBD1 (5 bases). CDR3 length equals 12 residues. Trimming removed 5 bases at V and 5 bases at J, with 9 bases between. In germline, CDR1 is MDHEN, CDR2 SYDVKM. CDR3 residues: CASSNQGTEAFF. For the CDR3, the DNA is TGTGCCAGCAGTAACCAGGGTACTGAAGCTTTCTTT.

Only a few counts were recorded for this clone. The chain joins TRBV3-1 (or the pseudogene TRBV3-2) to TRBJ1-1; D gene unclear. Germline CDR1 reads LGHDT; CDR2 reads YNNKEL (reference sequence). The CDR3 covers 14 residues. The V and J ends lost 1 base and 1 base respectively, with 7 bases between them. The CDR3 nucleotides are TGTGCCAGCAGCCAAGCAGCAGCGAACACTGAAGCTTTCTTT. This codes for CASSQAAANTEAFF.

The chain couples TRBV7-2 to TRBJ1-2; D might be TRBD1 (5 bases). The CDR3 totals 15 residues. V lost 0 bases and J 2 bases, leaving 10 bases between the germline ends. Germline V gene sequence: CDR1 SGHTA, CDR2 FQGNSA. The CDR3 spells CASSLAGAVNYGYTF. CDR3 bases: TGTGCCAGCAGCTTAGCCGGGGCAGTAAACTATGGCTACACCTTC. Full variable domain (remainder filled in from reference TRBV7-2 and TRBJ1-2): GAGVSQSPSNKVTEKGKDVELRCDPISGHTALYWYRQSLGQGLEFLIYFQGNSAPDKSGLPSDRFSAERTGGSVSTLTIQRTQQEDSAVYLCASSLAGAVNYGYTFGSGTRLTVV.

This chain uses TRBV7-9 with TRBJ1-1; TRBD1 matches 8 bases. The CDR3 is 16 amino acids. Losses at the gene ends were 5 bases for V and 1 base for J; bases not matched to a gene: 9. Germline loops: CDR1 SEHNR, CDR2 FQNEAQ (reference sequence). The chain's CDR3 is CASSPRTGWGNTEAFF. Written as DNA, the CDR3 is TGTGCCAGCAGCCCCCGGACAGGGTGGGGGAACACTGAAGCTTTCTTT.

The chain carries TRBV6-2 or TRBV6-3 and TRBJ2-5; 10 bases agree with TRBD1. The CDR3 sequence is 13 residues long. V was clipped by 4 bases and J by 4 bases; unmatched bases: 0. Germline V gene sequence: CDR1 MNHEY, CDR2 SVGEGT. The CDR3 nucleotides read TGTGCCAGCAGTTGGACAGGGGGAGAGACCCAGTACTTC. Its protein product is CASSWTGGETQYF.

This chain connects TRBV29-1 to TRBJ1-5; D is ambiguous. Germline CDR1 SQVTM, CDR2 ANQGSEA. This CDR3 is built from 13 residues. Trimming cost V 3 bases and J 2 bases, with 8 bases left between them. The CDR3 DNA sequence: TGCAGCGTTGATGCGGGTGGCAATCAGCCCCAGCATTTT. Translated, it gives CSVDAGGNQPQHF.

In nucleotides, the CDR3 is TGCGCCAGCAGCCGGACTAGCGGGGGGGGCCTTAACGAGCAGTACTTC. It encodes CASSRTSGGGLNEQYF. The chain links TRBV4-3 to TRBJ2-7, with 15 bases matching TRBD2. CDR1 and CDR2 (germline): LGHNA, YSLEER. V lost 4 bases to trimming and J lost 5 bases; unmatched junction nucleotides: 6. This CDR3 is 16 amino acids long.

This rearrangement joins TRBV4-1 to TRBJ1-1, with D unresolved. Deletions cut 2 bases from V and 4 bases from J, with 17 bases between. Germline V gene data show CDR1 as MGHRA and CDR2 as YSYEKL. The CDR3 totals 16 residues. This CDR3 reads CASSQYIFRGGTEAFF. CDR3 sequence (DNA): TGCGCCAGCAGCCAATACATATTTCGGGGAGGCACTGAAGCTTTCTTT.

Only a few counts were recorded for this clone. This chain connects TRBV7-9 to TRBJ2-2, with D possibly matching TRBD2 (6 bases). V shed 1 base and J shed 1 base, with 16 bases lying between them. This CDR3 has 18 residues. Germline lookup yields CDR1 SEHNR and CDR2 FQNEAQ (reference sequence). CDR3: CASSLGRGGNLNTGELFF. DNA of the CDR3: TGTGCCAGCAGCTTAGGGAGGGGCGGGAACTTGAACACCGGGGAGCTGTTTTTT. The whole variable domain, filled in from reference TRBV7-9 and TRBJ2-2, reads DTGVSQNPRHKITKRGQNVTFRCDPISEHNRLYWYRQTLGQGPEFLTYFQNEAQLEKSRLLSDRFSAERPKGSFSTLEIQRTEQGDSAMYLCASSLGRGGNLNTGELFFGEGSRLTVL.

The chain is built from TRBV19 and TRBJ1-2, with D unclear. This CDR3 is built from 13 residues. Trimming removed 5 bases from V and 2 bases from J, with 9 bases in between. Germline loops: CDR1 LNHDA, CDR2 SQIVND (reference sequence). CDR3 sequence: CASSPETNYGYTF. In nucleotides, the CDR3 is TGTGCCAGTAGTCCGGAAACAAACTATGGCTACACCTTC.